This is a list of T cell receptor beta chains from one sample in a study of T cell responses to AZD1222 COVID-19 vaccine. Generated by immunoSEQ multiplex PCR, the TCRdb table keeps only in-frame clones and is missing some. The table shows roughly 70,000 clones, with 82% occurring only once. Here the sequenced sample was peripheral blood, taken on day 0 of AZD1222 vaccination. These receptors were taken from an adult in good health. Both conserved end residues are part of each CDR3. A D gene is named only where the DNA matches it firmly. Not all rows give a size; the values are once, few, many and, for expanded clones, a class.

>NA|NA|10|TRBJ2-2|TRBV19
TGTGCCAGTAGATCCGGGGAGCTGTTTTTT
CASRSGELFF
>NA|NA|13|TRBJ1-1|TRBV19
TGTGCCAGTAGTATATCAGAGAACACTGAAGCTTTCTTT
CASSISENTEAFF
>NA|NA|10|TRBJ2-5|TRBV7-8
TGTGCCAGCACTCGAGAGACCCAGTACTTC
CASTRETQYF
>NA|NA|12|TRBJ1-2|TRBV6-5
TGTGCCAGCAGGGGACGCTTATATGGCTACACCTTC
CASRGRLYGYTF
>NA|few|14|TRBJ2-7|TRBV18
TGTGCCAGCTCACCAAGGAAGGACTCCTACGAGCAGTACTTC
CASSPRKDSYEQYF
>TRBD1|NA|14|TRBJ2-7|TRBV9
TGTGCCAGCAGCGCGGGACAGTGGGGTTACGAGCAGTACTTC
CASSAGQWGYEQYF
>NA|NA|14|TRBJ2-1|TRBV11-3
TGTGCCAGCAGCCCGGGACTTAACTACAATGAGCAGTTCTTC
CASSPGLNYNEQFF
>NA|NA|17|TRBJ1-3|TRBV7-2
TGTGCCAGCAGCTTAGGGGTTCGAAGGTTGTCTGGAAACACCATATATTTT
CASSLGVRRLSGNTIYF
>NA|NA|13|TRBJ1-2|TRBV6-5
TGTGCCAGCAGCCGCCACCAGGGATATGGCTACACCTTC
CASSRHQGYGYTF
>NA|once|15|TRBJ1-5|TRBV5-1
TGCGCCAGCAGCTTGGCCGGGTATAGCAATCAGCCCCAGCATTTT
CASSLAGYSNQPQHF
>NA|NA|15|TRBJ1-4|TRBV6-2/TRBV6-3
TGTGCCAGCAGCGTCGCTTTCCCAAGGAATGAAAAACTGTTTTTT
CASSVAFPRNEKLFF
>TRBD1|NA|16|TRBJ2-7|TRBV19
TGTGCCAGTAGTAGGACCGGGGGACAGGGGGCCAACGAGCAGTACTTC
CASSRTGGQGANEQYF
>TRBD1|once|15|TRBJ2-7|TRBV2
TGTGCCAGCAGCCGGGACAGGCAACGTGGGGACGAGCAGTACTTC
CASSRDRQRGDEQYF
>TRBD1|NA|15|TRBJ1-5|TRBV6-5
TGTGCCAGCAGGAGAGACAGGGACCTCAATCAGCCCCAGCATTTT
CASRRDRDLNQPQHF
>NA|NA|15|TRBJ1-5|TRBV5-4
TGTGCCAGCAGCTTGGGGCAGGGTGAGCATCAGCCCCAGCATTTT
CASSLGQGEHQPQHF
>NA|NA|13|TRBJ2-5|TRBV29-1
TGCAGCGTTGATAAGGGGCAGCTTGAGACCCAGTACTTC
CSVDKGQLETQYF
>NA|once|18|TRBJ1-6|TRBV27
TGTGCCAGCAGTTTATCCTCCGCAACTAGCTCCTATAATTCACCCCTCCACTTT
CASSLSSATSSYNSPLHF
>NA|NA|11|TRBJ2-4|TRBV7-9
TGTGCCAGCAGCTTAACAAACATTCAGTACTTC
CASSLTNIQYF
>NA|NA|14|TRBJ2-2|TRBV6-5
TGTGCCAGCAGGCTGAACAGGAACACCGGGGAGCTGTTTTTT
CASRLNRNTGELFF
>NA|few|17|TRBJ1-6|TRBV9
TGTGCCAGCAGCAAGCACGGTGTGGTGGTACATAATTCACCCCTCCACTTT
CASSKHGVVVHNSPLHF
>TRBD1|NA|15|TRBJ1-1|TRBV11-2
TGTGCCAGCAGGCCCCAGGGGGCAATTGACACTGAAGCTTTCTTT
CASRPQGAIDTEAFF
>NA|NA|14|TRBJ2-7|TRBV5-1
TGCGCCAGCAGCTTGGAGGGGAAGGTCTACGAGCAGTACTTC
CASSLEGKVYEQYF
>TRBD1|NA|16|TRBJ2-1|TRBV28
TGTGCCAGCAGTCCCCTGACAGGGGGCGCATTGTTTGAGCAGTTCTTC
CASSPLTGGALFEQFF
>NA|once|12|TRBJ1-2|TRBV24-1
TGTGCCACCAGTGATTTGGGCTATGGCTACACCTTC
CATSDLGYGYTF
>NA|NA|11|TRBJ2-5|TRBV11-3
TGTGCCAGCAGCTCGTTCGATATCCAGTACTTC
CASSSFDIQYF
>TRBD1|NA|14|TRBJ1-2|TRBV4-3
TGCGCCAGCAGCCAGCACGACAGGGTCGGTGGCTACACCTTC
CASSQHDRVGGYTF